The present T cell receptor beta chain was sequenced within a study of early T cells in non-severe SARS-CoV-2 infection. Study-wide background: Sequencing of bulk RNA from unsorted whole blood was done, without chain pairing.

Molecules of cDNA were individually given unique molecular identifiers that were attached to them. TCRdb passed the 5' RACE reads through MiXCR, listing each CDR3 protein once. The table shows 70,000 to 85,000 distinct CDR3 sequences, with about 12% occurring only once. The CDR3 contains 15 residues. Germline V gene lookup returns CDR1 SGHVS and CDR2 FQNEAQ. Deletions cut 1 base from V and 4 bases from J, with 11 bases between. This clonotype occurred a few times. The antigen is undetermined. Overall study findings and caveats: VDJdb-based annotation leaned toward anti-spike CD8 responses and missed private and CD4 specificities.

Sample: whole blood. This clonotype was obtained from an adult who was a healthcare worker with PCR-confirmed SARS-CoV-2 infection or an uninfected control (not recorded which). This rearrangement joins TRBV7-8 to TRBJ2-1; maybe TRBD2 (6 bases). CDR3 sequence reads: CASSLEAGPYNEQFF. The CDR3 region has the DNA TGTGCCAGCAGCTTAGAGGCGGGACCATACAATGAGCAGTTCTTC.